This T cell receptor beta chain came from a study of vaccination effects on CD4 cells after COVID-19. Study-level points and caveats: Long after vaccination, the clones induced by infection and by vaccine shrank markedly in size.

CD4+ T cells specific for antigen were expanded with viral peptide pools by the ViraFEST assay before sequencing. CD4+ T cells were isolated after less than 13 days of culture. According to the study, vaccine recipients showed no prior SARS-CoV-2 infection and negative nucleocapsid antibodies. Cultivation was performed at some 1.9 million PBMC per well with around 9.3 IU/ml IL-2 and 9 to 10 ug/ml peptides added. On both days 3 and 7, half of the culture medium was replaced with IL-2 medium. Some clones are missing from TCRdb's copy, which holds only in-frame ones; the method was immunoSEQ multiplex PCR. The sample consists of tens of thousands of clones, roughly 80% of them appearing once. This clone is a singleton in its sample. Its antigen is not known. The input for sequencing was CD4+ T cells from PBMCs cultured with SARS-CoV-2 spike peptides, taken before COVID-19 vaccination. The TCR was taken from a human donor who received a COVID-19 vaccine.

As DNA, the CDR3 is TGTGCCAGCAGCTCACAGGGGTACAATCAGCCCCAGCATTTT. It encodes CASSSQGYNQPQHF. The genes are TRBV6-5 and TRBJ1-5, with 7 positions matching TRBD1. The CDR3 spans 14 residues. J was trimmed by 3 bases and V by 6 bases; bases with no gene match: 5. Germline loops: CDR1 MNHEY, CDR2 SVGAGI.